This T cell receptor beta chain was sequenced during a study of blood T cell repertoires in COVID-19. Study context: COVID-19 samples from acute and convalescent phases originated in the United States, Italy and Spain. The analysed material was cDNA or gDNA that came from T cells, B-cell-depleted T cells, or PBMCs.

The data were produced by immunoSEQ multiplex PCR, yet TCRdb's version contains in-frame clones alone and is incomplete. Among some 30,000 clones listed, around 87% were seen once. The source material was peripheral blood. The TCR comes from a human donor in a cohort sampled during active COVID-19.

The CDR3 DNA sequence: TGTGCCAGCAGCTTACAGGGGGGAAACACCATATATTTT. As protein: CASSLQGGNTIYF. The chain employs TRBV7-2 and TRBJ1-3; TRBD1 is a possible D gene (6 bases). CDR1 is SGHTA and CDR2 is FQGNSA in the germline V gene. There are 13 residues in the CDR3. With 2 bases removed from V and 4 bases from J, the gap between germline ends came to 6 bases.